What follows describes a single T cell receptor (beta chain). The sample is drawn from a study of blood T cell repertoires in COVID-19. Germline V CDR1 and CDR2: LGHNA, YNFKEQ. Trimming at V came to 8 bases and at J to 5 bases, leaving 19 bases not matched to a gene. The CDR3 totals 17 residues. Sequenced by immunoSEQ multiplex PCR; TCRdb stores in-frame clones only, minus some. Among about 8,400 clones listed, 86% were seen once. The clonotype was recovered from a man in his sixties with acute or convalescent COVID-19. The V call is TRBV4-2, the J call TRBJ2-3; the match to TRBD2 covers 7 bases. Input material: peripheral blood. The CDR3, as DNA: TGTGCCAGCTCCCCGCGCTCGTCCGCGGGAGAGGTAGATACGCAGTATTTT. The encoded protein is CASSPRSSAGEVDTQYF.